The T cell receptor beta chain described here comes from a study of Graves' ophthalmopathy and Graves' hyperthyroidism. Trimming stripped 7 bases from V and 1 base from J, with 10 bases between. Germline CDR1 LNHDA, CDR2 SQIVND (reference sequence). CDR3 length: 13 amino acids. Details on this clonotype: Its target is not known.

RNA transcripts were the template, and TCR beta CDR3 regions were amplified from them. First-round RT-PCR relied on HTBI primers, and a second-round multiplex PCR came next. MiXCR, run by TCRdb on the multiplex PCR reads, gives a single entry per CDR3 protein. There are under 200,000 distinct CDR3 sequences in the sample; more than 30% occur only once, and under 7% lies in the top ten. Overall study results and limits: In blood, most expanded thyroid clonotypes above 0.001 frequency were also detected.

Ophthalmopathy was moderately-to-severely active, CAS at least 3, NOSPECS at least 4, lasting under 3 months. Orbital computed tomography and thyroid ultrasound, along with TRAb, serum thyroxine and clinical symptoms, underpinned diagnosis. The rearrangement joins TRBV19 to TRBJ1-1; weak D call: TRBD1 (6 bases). The origin of this receptor is a woman in her forties with Graves' ophthalmopathy. Input material: peripheral blood. The CDR3 DNA reads as TGTGCCAGTACCAGACAGGCGAACACTGAAGCTTTCTTT. This encodes CASTRQANTEAFF.